Each of the 21 T cell receptor beta chains below was sequenced from the same sample in a study of sequential checkpoint blockade in melanoma. The data were produced by immunoSEQ multiplex PCR, yet TCRdb's version contains in-frame clones alone and is incomplete. Seen here are 6,500 or so clones, 26% observed once, and the top ten hold 9.8%. Indicated treatment: randomized to nivolumab then ipilimumab (arm A) or the reverse (arm B). The sequenced sample was tumor tissue (inferred from file names), obtained from a patient given nivolumab and ipilimumab in sequence. The origin of the receptors is a human donor with melanoma.

The chain uses TRBV19 and TRBJ1-5; D possibly corresponds to TRBD1 (5 bases). The germline gives CDR1 LNHDA, CDR2 SQIVND (reference sequence). Trimming removed 1 base at V and 9 bases at J, with 22 bases between. This CDR3 region has 17 residues. The CDR3 sequence: CASSIVFPGRSHWPQHF. CDR3 coding DNA: TGTGCCAGTAGTATAGTTTTCCCAGGGCGAAGCCACTGGCCCCAGCATTTT.

The V call is TRBV18, the J call TRBJ1-1; no firm D call. Germline V gives CDR1 KGHSH, CDR2 LQKENI. The CDR3 extends over 13 amino acids. The ends were cut back, 5 bases at V and 3 bases at J, with 10 bases in the middle. Here the CDR3 DNA reads TGTGCCAGCTCATCCCCGGCGGACACTGAAGCTTTCTTT. Protein: CASSSPADTEAFF. The full variable domain, its missing parts supplied by reference TRBV18 and TRBJ1-1, is NAGVMQNPRHLVRRRGQEARLRCSPMKGHSHVYWYRQLPEEGLKFMVYLQKENIIDESGMPKERFSAEFPKEGPSILRIQQVVRGDSAAYFCASSSPADTEAFFGQGTRLTVV.

This clone was seen many times. The chain is built from TRBV11-3 and TRBJ2-3; 8 nucleotides line up with TRBD2. The CDR3 consists of 16 residues. Germline values: CDR1 SGHNT, CDR2 YENEEA. The junction had 9 bases not matched to a gene; V was cut back by 5 bases and J by 2 bases. The CDR3 sequence: CASSPPGGTNTDTQYF. The CDR3, as DNA: TGTGCCAGCAGCCCCCCGGGAGGGACGAACACAGATACGCAGTATTTT.

Concerning this clone itself: Other DNA sequences in this sample translate to the same CDR3. This chain's CDR3 is CASSSSYGYTF. The CDR3 DNA follows: TGTGCCAGTAGTAGTAGTTATGGCTACACCTTC. The chain uses TRBV19 and TRBJ1-2; D gene uncertain. The ends were cut back, 4 bases at V and 5 bases at J, with 5 bases in the middle. CDR3 length equals 11 residues. The V gene's germline CDR1 is LNHDA and CDR2 SQIVND (reference sequence).

This clone was counted only a few times. The chain uses TRBV2 and TRBJ2-7, with unresolved D. V was clipped by 6 bases and J by 0 bases, with 12 bases between them. Germline lookup yields CDR1 SNHLY and CDR2 FYNNEI. The CDR3 runs 14 residues. The CDR3 coding sequence is TGTGCCAGCAGCTCCCGAATAAGCTCCTACGAGCAGTACTTC. It encodes CASSSRISSYEQYF.

The count of this clone is one. This chain uses TRBV5-1 with TRBJ2-3; 7 bases line up with TRBD1. Germline V gene lookup returns CDR1 SGHRS and CDR2 YFSETQ. This CDR3 spans 16 amino acids. The V gene end was trimmed by 3 bases and the J gene end by 0 bases; junction bases not matched to a gene: 7. Here the CDR3 reads CASSSPRTGSTDTQYF. CDR3 coding DNA: TGCGCCAGCAGCTCCCCTAGGACAGGAAGCACAGATACGCAGTATTTT.

This clone is medium-sized within its sample. The V and J genes are TRBV11-3 and TRBJ2-2; the D is unclear. CDR1 and CDR2 from the germline V gene are SGHNT and YENEEA. V was clipped by 4 bases and J by 0 bases, with 12 bases between them. The CDR3 has 16 residues. In DNA form, the CDR3 reads TGTGCCAGCAGCTACCTGACCATACCGAACACCGGGGAGCTGTTTTTT. As protein: CASSYLTIPNTGELFF. Full variable domain (missing parts from reference TRBV11-3 and TRBJ2-2): EAGVVQSPRYKIIEKKQPVAFWCNPISGHNTLYWYLQNLGQGPELLIRYENEEAVDDSQLPKDRFSAERLKGVDSTLKIQPAELGDSAVYLCASSYLTIPNTGELFFGEGSRLTVL.

This clone was seen more than once but under ten times. This chain connects TRBV19 to TRBJ2-2; tentatively, D is TRBD1 (5 bases). The germline gives CDR1 LNHDA, CDR2 SQIVND (reference sequence). The CDR3 sequence is 16 residues long. The V end was cut by 4 bases, the J end by 6 bases, with 18 bases between. The CDR3 nucleotides are TGTGCCAGTAGTACACGACAGTACTATCCCGCCGGGGAGCTGTTTTTT. This encodes CASSTRQYYPAGELFF.

This clone was observed many times. The chain recombines TRBV7-4 with TRBJ1-1; D gene unclear. The CDR3 has 14 residues. The V gene lost 5 bases and the J gene lost 2 bases, with 12 bases spanning the gap. The germline V gene has CDR1 SGHVT and CDR2 SQSDAQ. The CDR3 here is CASSLRADNTEAFF. For the CDR3, the DNA is TGTGCCAGCAGCCTAAGGGCAGACAACACTGAAGCTTTCTTT.

This clone was detected many times. The chain has TRBV11-3 and TRBJ2-4; D unresolved. The CDR3 is 16 residues long. Germline CDR1 and CDR2: SGHNT and YENEEA. Trimming pared 5 bases from V and 1 base from J, leaving 15 bases between. In DNA, the CDR3 is TGTGCCAGCAGCCTCACCGGACGTCGCGCCAAAAACATTCAGTACTTC. It translates to CASSLTGRRAKNIQYF.

The chain recombines TRBV6-8 with TRBJ1-5, with a possible D match to TRBD1 (5 bases). The CDR3 consists of 12 residues. Germline CDR1 and CDR2: MNHGY and SAAAGT. With 5 bases removed from V and 4 bases from J, the gap between germline ends came to 6 bases. The CDR3 region has the DNA TGTGCCAGCAGTGAGGGGAATCAGCCCCAGCATTTT. This encodes CASSEGNQPQHF.

This chain connects TRBV18 to TRBJ2-3, with 9 bases aligning to TRBD2. The germline CDR1 and CDR2 sequences are KGHSH and LQKENI. The length of the CDR3 is 13 residues. The DNA for the CDR3 is TGTGGAGCTAGCGGGATTATGACAGATACGCAGTATTTT. It is translated as CGASGIMTDTQYF.

The chain uses TRBV19 and TRBJ1-5; D might be TRBD1 (6 bases). CDR3 length equals 15 residues. The V gene's germline CDR1 is LNHDA and CDR2 SQIVND (reference sequence). Between the trimmed V and J ends, which lost 6 bases and 1 base, there was a span of 13 bases. CDR3 nucleotide sequence: TGTGCCAGTAGGTCAGCGGGGGGCAGCAATCAGCCCCAGCATTTT. Translation: CASRSAGGSNQPQHF.

This clone is a singleton in its sample. J is TRBJ2-7 and V is TRBV30; D call uncertain. V dropped 2 bases and J dropped 3 bases, with 8 bases sitting between them. The CDR3 length is 12 residues. Per germline, CDR1 GTSNPN and CDR2 SVGIG (reference sequence). Here the CDR3 reads CAWSKVGYEQYF. For the CDR3, the DNA is TGTGCCTGGAGTAAGGTAGGCTACGAGCAGTACTTC.

This clone turned up a few times. The V gene is TRBV6-7, the J gene TRBJ2-1; D is possibly TRBD1 or TRBD2 (6 bases each). TRBV6-7 is an ORF, and what it does is uncertain. The V end was cut by 2 bases, the J end by 11 bases, with 7 bases between. The CDR3 covers 11 residues. CDR3 nucleotide sequence: TGTGCCAGCAGTTACGGGGGGCAGCAGTTCTTC. It is translated as CASSYGGQQFF.

The chain recombines TRBV10-2 with TRBJ2-3; D unresolved. The CDR3 extends over 16 amino acids. Trimming removed 1 base from V and 2 bases from J, with 13 bases in between. The germline V gene encodes CDR1 WSHSY and CDR2 SAAADI. CDR3 in DNA: TGCGCCAGCAGTGAGTTTGAAGGGCCTGCCACAGATACGCAGTATTTT. Its translation: CASSEFEGPATDTQYF.

The V call is TRBV12-5, the J call TRBJ2-1, with 9 bases fitting TRBD2. Germline CDR1 LGHNT, CDR2 FRNRAP. V gave up 6 bases and J gave up 8 bases; unmatched junction bases: 11. The CDR3 is 15 residues long. CDR3 residues: CASGPMSGRPHEQFF. DNA for the CDR3: TGTGCTAGTGGCCCTATGAGCGGGAGGCCCCATGAGCAGTTCTTC.

The chain is built from TRBV5-1 and TRBJ2-3, with 9 nucleotides matching TRBD1. The CDR3 totals 14 residues. Germline V gene sequence: CDR1 SGHRS, CDR2 YFSETQ. The junction had 3 bases not matched to a gene; V was cut back by 4 bases and J by 3 bases. The CDR3 is CASSPGQGTDTQYF. In DNA, the CDR3 is TGCGCCAGCAGCCCCGGACAGGGGACAGATACGCAGTATTTT.

This clone was found a few times. The genes are TRBV9 and TRBJ2-1, with D maybe TRBD2 (5 bases). Looked up from germline, CDR1 is SGDLS and CDR2 is YYNGEE. CDR3 length: 13 amino acids. V was trimmed by 0 bases and J by 7 bases, leaving 8 bases between them. The CDR3 nucleotides read TGTGCCAGCAGCGTAGGCGGGCGGAATGAGCAGTTCTTC. Protein: CASSVGGRNEQFF.

The chain has TRBV5-1 and TRBJ2-2, with TRBD2 matching 9 bases. The V gene's germline CDR1 is SGHRS and CDR2 YFSETQ. V lost 3 bases and J lost 0; bases outside the gene matches: 9. The CDR3 sequence is 18 residues long. The CDR3, as DNA: TGCGCCAGCAGCTCAAACGGATTAGCGGGAGCGAACACCGGGGAGCTGTTTTTT. Protein product: CASSSNGLAGANTGELFF.

CDR3 coding DNA: TGTGCCAGCTCACTATCGGGGGGGGGCAATCAGCCCCAGCATTTT. It yields the protein CASSLSGGGNQPQHF. V gene TRBV18 combines with J gene TRBJ1-5, with a possible D match to TRBD1 (5 bases). CDR1 and CDR2 (germline): KGHSH, LQKENI. The CDR3 consists of 15 residues. Trimming removed 4 bases from V and 2 bases from J, with 12 bases in between.